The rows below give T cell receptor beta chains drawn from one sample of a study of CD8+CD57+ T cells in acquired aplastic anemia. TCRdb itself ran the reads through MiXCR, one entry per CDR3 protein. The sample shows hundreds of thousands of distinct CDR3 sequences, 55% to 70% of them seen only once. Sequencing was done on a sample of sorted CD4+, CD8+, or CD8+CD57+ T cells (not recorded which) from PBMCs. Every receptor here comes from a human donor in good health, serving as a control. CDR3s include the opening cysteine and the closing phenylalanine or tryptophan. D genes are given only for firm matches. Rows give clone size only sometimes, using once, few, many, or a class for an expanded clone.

TGTGCCAGCATAGAGATGGGGGACACTGAACCTTTCTTT | CASIEMGDTEPFF | TRBJ1-1 | once | NA | TRBV9
TGTGCCAGCAGCACGGACAGGGGAAGCCAAGAGACCCAGTACTTC | CASSTDRGSQETQYF | TRBJ2-5 | NA | TRBD1 | TRBV12-3/TRBV12-4
TGTGCCAGTCGAAACGAGAAAAACTACGACCAGAACTTC | CASRNEKNYDQNF | TRBJ2-7 | NA | NA | TRBV10-3
TGTGCCAGCCAGCGGGCTAGCACAGATACGCAGTATTTT | CASQRASTDTQYF | TRBJ2-3 | NA | NA | TRBV7-9
TGCAGAGCCAGCGATGCAAGACAAGAGACCCAGTACTTC | CRASDARQETQYF | TRBJ2-5 | NA | NA | TRBV29-1
TGTGCCAGCAGCCGGGACGCGCGGGGGGCTCTGGGAAATGAGCAGTTCTTC | CASSRDARGALGNEQFF | TRBJ2-1 | NA | TRBD2 | TRBV7-9
TGTGCCAGCAGCCCTGGGAAATACGAGCAGTACTTC | CASSPGKYEQYF | TRBJ2-7 | NA | NA | TRBV7-9
TGTGCCAGCAGTCACAGAAACACCATATATTTT | CASSHRNTIYF | TRBJ1-3 | NA | NA | TRBV6-6
TGTGCCAGCAGCTTCCGACTAGCGGGGATACAAGAGACCCAGTACTTC | CASSFRLAGIQETQYF | TRBJ2-5 | NA | TRBD2 | TRBV7-2
TGCGCCAGCAGTGCGTGGACCAGGGGATTTCCCTACGAGCAGTACTTC | CASSAWTRGFPYEQYF | TRBJ2-7 | NA | NA | TRBV10-1
TGTGCCAGCTCACCGAGAAGGGACACTGAAGCTTTCTTT | CASSPRRDTEAFF | TRBJ1-1 | many | NA | TRBV18
TGTGCCAGCAGCTCCGACAAGAACAATGGAGATTTCTTC | CASSSDKNNGDFF | TRBJ1-1 | NA | NA | TRBV7-2
TGTGCCAGCAGCTTAGGTCAGGGCCAGGGCACTGAAGCTTTCTTT | CASSLGQGQGTEAFF | TRBJ1-1 | many | NA | TRBV11-3
TGTGCCATCAGGGACAGGGGGCAGGAATCAGATACGCAGTATTTT | CAIRDRGQESDTQYF | TRBJ2-3 | many | TRBD1 | TRBV10-3
TGTGCCAGCAGCATTAAGGGGACAGGGAACTACGAGCAGTACTTC | CASSIKGTGNYEQYF | TRBJ2-7 | NA | TRBD1 | TRBV7-9
TGCAGTGCTAGGGAGGGCGGAGAGGGGCAAGCTTTCTTT | CSAREGGEGQAFF | TRBJ1-1 | NA | NA | TRBV20-1
TGTGCCAGCAGCTCATTCACAGGGTCCTACAATGAGCAGTTCTTC | CASSSFTGSYNEQFF | TRBJ2-1 | few | NA | TRBV7-6
TGTGCCAGCAGCCCCGGTTGGGATAGTCATGAATTCACCTTC | CASSPGWDSHEFTF | TRBJ1-2 | NA | NA | TRBV7-2
TGTGCCAGCAGACTAGCGTTAAGCACAGATACGCAGTATTTT | CASRLALSTDTQYF | TRBJ2-3 | once | TRBD2 | TRBV6-1